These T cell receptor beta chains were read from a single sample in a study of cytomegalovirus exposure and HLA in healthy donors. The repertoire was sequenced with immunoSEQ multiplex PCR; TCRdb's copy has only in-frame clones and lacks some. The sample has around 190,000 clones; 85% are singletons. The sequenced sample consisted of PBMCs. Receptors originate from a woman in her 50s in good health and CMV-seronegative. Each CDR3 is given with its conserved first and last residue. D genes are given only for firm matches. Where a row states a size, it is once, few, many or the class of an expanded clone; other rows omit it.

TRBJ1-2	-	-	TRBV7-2	CASSLEPNYGYTF	TGTGCCAGCAGCTTAGAGCCCAACTATGGCTACACCTTC
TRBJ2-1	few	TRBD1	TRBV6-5	CASSYPGGEYNEQFF	TGTGCCAGCAGTTACCCAGGGGGCGAATACAATGAGCAGTTCTTC
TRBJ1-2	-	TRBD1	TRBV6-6	CASSLAQGANYGYTF	TGTGCCAGCAGTTTAGCACAGGGGGCTAACTATGGCTACACCTTC
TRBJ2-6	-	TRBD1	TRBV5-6	CASSRTGTGFAGANVLTF	TGTGCCAGCAGCCGAACCGGGACAGGGTTCGCTGGGGCCAACGTCCTGACTTTC
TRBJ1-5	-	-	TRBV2	CASTVSSNQPQHF	TGTGCCAGCACCGTCTCGAGCAATCAGCCCCAGCATTTT
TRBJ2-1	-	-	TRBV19	CASSIIGLAQGNEQFF	TGTGCCAGTAGTATAATAGGCCTAGCTCAAGGCAATGAGCAGTTCTTC
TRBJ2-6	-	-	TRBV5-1	CASSSVQGLGGANVLTF	TGCGCCAGCAGTTCAGTTCAGGGGCTCGGTGGGGCCAACGTCCTGACTTTC
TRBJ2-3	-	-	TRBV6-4	CASSREWGTDTQYF	TGTGCCAGCAGCCGGGAGTGGGGCACAGATACGCAGTATTTT
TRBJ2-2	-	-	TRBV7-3	CASSYGTRGGELFF	TGTGCCAGCAGCTACGGGACTCGGGGCGGGGAGCTGTTTTTT
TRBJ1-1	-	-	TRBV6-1	CASSESTGRRAFF	TGTGCCAGCAGCGAGTCCACAGGTCGGCGGGCTTTCTTT
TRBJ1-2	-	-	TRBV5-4	CASSLGGGDSGYTF	TGTGCCAGCAGCTTGGGTGGGGGCGATTCTGGCTACACCTTC
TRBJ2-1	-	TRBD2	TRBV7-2	CASSLGLALYNEQFF	TGTGCCAGCAGCTTAGGACTAGCTCTCTACAATGAGCAGTTCTTC
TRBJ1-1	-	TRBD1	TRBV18	CASSPRGGMNTEAFF	TGTGCCAGCTCACCAAGAGGGGGCATGAACACTGAAGCTTTCTTT
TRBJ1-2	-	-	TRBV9	CASSAPGGGGYTF	TGTGCCAGCAGCGCCCCGGGGGGTGGAGGCTACACCTTC
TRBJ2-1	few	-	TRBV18	CASSPREREQFF	TGTGCCAGCTCACCTCGGGAGCGGGAGCAGTTCTTC
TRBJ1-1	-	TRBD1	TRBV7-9	CSSIRQGWNTEAFF	TGTTCCAGCATCAGACAGGGCTGGAACACTGAAGCTTTCTTT
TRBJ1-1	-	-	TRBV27	CASNPVRDTEAFF	TGTGCCAGCAATCCAGTCCGGGATACCGAAGCTTTCTTT
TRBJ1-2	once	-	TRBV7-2	CASSLDSGVDGYTF	TGTGCCAGCAGCTTAGATTCAGGGGTAGATGGCTACACCTTC
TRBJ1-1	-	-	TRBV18	CASSPGAGVNTEAFF	TGTGCCAGCTCACCAGGGGCAGGGGTGAACACTGAAGCTTTCTTT
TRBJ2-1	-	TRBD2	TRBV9	CASSVDDGGRALF	TGTGCCAGCAGCGTAGACGATGGTGGGAGGGCCCTCTTC
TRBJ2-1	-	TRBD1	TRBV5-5	CASSLGTGNEQFF	TGTGCCAGCAGCTTGGGGACAGGCAATGAGCAGTTCTTC
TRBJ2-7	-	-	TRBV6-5	CASSYSNGDTYEQYF	TGTGCCAGCAGTTACTCGAACGGGGATACCTACGAGCAGTACTTC
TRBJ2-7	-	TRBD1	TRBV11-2	CASHKQTGLHEQYF	TGTGCCAGCCATAAACAGACAGGGCTACACGAGCAGTACTTC
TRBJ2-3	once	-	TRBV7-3	CASSSNTDTQYF	TGTGCCAGCAGCTCAAACACAGATACGCAGTATTTT
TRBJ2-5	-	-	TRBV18	CASSRVEKTQYF	TGTGCCAGCTCACGAGTTGAAAAGACCCAGTACTTC
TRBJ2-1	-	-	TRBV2	CASSETLGSEQFF	TGTGCCAGCAGTGAGACTCTAGGTTCTGAGCAGTTCTTC
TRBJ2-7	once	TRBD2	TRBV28	CASSLGASGTNQGYF	TGTGCCAGCAGTTTAGGAGCTAGCGGGACCAACCAGGGGTACTTC
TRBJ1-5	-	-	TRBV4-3	CASSQDWSRQGQNQPQHF	TGCGCCAGCAGCCAAGATTGGAGCCGACAAGGACAGAATCAGCCCCAGCATTTT
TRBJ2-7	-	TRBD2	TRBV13	CASSIGLAGSYEQYF	TGTGCCAGCAGCATCGGACTAGCGGGATCCTACGAGCAGTACTTC
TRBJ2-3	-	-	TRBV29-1	CSVVWAGIGTDTQYF	TGCAGCGTTGTTTGGGCGGGAATTGGGACAGATACGCAGTATTTT
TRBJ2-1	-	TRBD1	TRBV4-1	CASSQDGTGGSYNEQFF	TGCGCCAGCAGCCAAGACGGGACAGGGGGCTCCTACAATGAGCAGTTCTTC
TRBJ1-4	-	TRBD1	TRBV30	CAWSKGTGGTNEKLFF	TGTGCCTGGAGTAAAGGGACAGGGGGCACTAATGAAAAACTGTTTTTT
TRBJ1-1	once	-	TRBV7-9	CASSLAQGHTEAFF	TGTGCCAGCAGCTTAGCGCAGGGGCACACTGAAGCTTTCTTT
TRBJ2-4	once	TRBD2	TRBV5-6	CASSLSASGRRNIQYF	TGTGCCAGCAGCCTGAGCGCTAGCGGGAGGAGGAACATTCAGTACTTC
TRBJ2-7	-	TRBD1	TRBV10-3	CAISFGQDAYEQYF	TGTGCCATCAGTTTCGGACAGGACGCCTACGAGCAGTACTTC